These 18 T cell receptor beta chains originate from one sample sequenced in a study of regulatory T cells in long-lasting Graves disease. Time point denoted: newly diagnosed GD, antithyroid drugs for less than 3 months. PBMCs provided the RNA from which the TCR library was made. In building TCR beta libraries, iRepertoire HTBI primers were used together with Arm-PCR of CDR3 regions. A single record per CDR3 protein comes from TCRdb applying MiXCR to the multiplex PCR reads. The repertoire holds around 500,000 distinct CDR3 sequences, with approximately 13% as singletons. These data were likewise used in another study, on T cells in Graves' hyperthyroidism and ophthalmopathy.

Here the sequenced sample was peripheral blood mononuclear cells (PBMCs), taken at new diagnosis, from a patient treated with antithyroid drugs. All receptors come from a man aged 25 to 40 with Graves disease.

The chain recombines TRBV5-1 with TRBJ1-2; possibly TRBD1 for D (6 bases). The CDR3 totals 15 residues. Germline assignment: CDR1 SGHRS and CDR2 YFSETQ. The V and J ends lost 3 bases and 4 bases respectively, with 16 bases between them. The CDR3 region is CASSSDSGQPYGYTF. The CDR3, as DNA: TGCGCCAGCAGCTCGGACTCCGGACAGCCCTATGGCTACACCTTC. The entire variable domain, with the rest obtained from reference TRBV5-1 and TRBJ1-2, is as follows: KAGVTQTPRYLIKTRGQQVTLSCSPISGHRSVSWYQQTPGQGLQFLFEYFSETQRNKGNFPGRFSGRQFSNSRSEMNVSTLELGDSALYLCASSSDSGQPYGYTFGSGTRLTVV.

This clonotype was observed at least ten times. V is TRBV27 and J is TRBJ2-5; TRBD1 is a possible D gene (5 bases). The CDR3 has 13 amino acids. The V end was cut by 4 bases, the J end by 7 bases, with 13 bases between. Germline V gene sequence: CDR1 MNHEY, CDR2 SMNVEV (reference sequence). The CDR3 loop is CASSSLLQGTQYF. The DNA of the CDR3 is TGTGCCAGCAGTTCATTGCTCCAGGGGACCCAGTACTTC.

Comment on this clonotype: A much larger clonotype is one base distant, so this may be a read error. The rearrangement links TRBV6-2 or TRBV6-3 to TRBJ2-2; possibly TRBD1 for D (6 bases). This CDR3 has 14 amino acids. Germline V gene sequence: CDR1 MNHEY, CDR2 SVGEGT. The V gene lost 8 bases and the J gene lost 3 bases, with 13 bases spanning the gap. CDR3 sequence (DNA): TGTGCCAGCGGTACAGGGATGGACACCGGGGAGCTGTTTTTT. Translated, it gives CASGTGMDTGELFF.

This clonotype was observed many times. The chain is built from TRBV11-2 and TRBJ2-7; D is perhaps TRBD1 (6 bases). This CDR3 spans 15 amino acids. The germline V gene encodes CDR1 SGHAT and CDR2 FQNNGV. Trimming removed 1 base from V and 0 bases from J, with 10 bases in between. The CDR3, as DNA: TGTGCCAGCAGCTTAGTTGGGGGCTTCTCCTACGAGCAGTACTTC. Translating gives CASSLVGGFSYEQYF.

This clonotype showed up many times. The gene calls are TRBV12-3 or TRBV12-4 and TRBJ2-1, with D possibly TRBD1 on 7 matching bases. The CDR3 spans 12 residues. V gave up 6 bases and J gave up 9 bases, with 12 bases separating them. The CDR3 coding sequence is TGTGCCAGCAGCCGACAGGGAGGTGAGCAGTTCTTC. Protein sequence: CASSRQGGEQFF.

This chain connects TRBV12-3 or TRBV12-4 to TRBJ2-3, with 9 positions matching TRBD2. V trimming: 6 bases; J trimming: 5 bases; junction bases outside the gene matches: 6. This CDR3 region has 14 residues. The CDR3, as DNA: TGTGCCAGCAGGTATAGCGGGAGTGAAGATACGCAGTATTTT. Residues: CASRYSGSEDTQYF.

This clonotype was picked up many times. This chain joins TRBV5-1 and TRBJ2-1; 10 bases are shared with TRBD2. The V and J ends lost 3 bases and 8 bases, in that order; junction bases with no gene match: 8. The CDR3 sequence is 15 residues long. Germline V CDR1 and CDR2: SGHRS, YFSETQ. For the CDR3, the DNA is TGCGCCAGCAGCTCGTCGAGGACTAGCGGCGATGAGCAGTTCTTC. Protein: CASSSSRTSGDEQFF.

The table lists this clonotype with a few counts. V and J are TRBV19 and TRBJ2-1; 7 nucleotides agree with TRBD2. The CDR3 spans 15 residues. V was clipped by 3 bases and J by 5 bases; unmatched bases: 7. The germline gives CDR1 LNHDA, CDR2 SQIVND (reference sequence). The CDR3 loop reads CASSMRREANNEQFF. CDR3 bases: TGTGCCAGTAGTATGCGCCGGGAGGCAAACAATGAGCAGTTCTTC.

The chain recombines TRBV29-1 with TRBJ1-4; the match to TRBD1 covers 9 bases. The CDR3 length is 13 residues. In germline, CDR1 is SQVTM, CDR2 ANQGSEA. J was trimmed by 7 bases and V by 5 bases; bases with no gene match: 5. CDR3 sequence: CSVLETGGEKLFF. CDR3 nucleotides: TGCAGCGTTCTAGAGACAGGGGGTGAAAAACTGTTTTTT.

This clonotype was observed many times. DNA of the CDR3: TGTGCCAGCGCCTTTAGTCCTTTTGGCTACACCTTC. Its translation is CASAFSPFGYTF. The chain joins TRBV28 to TRBJ1-2; unclear D gene. The germline V and J ends were trimmed by 8 bases and 7 bases, with 14 bases remaining between them. Germline CDR1 MDHEN, CDR2 SYDVKM. The CDR3 totals 12 residues.

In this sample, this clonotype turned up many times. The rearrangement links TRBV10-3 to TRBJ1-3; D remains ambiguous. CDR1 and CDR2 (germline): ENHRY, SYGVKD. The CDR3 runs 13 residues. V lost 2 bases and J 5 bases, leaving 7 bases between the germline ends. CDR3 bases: TGTGCCATCAGTGAGGGAGGGAGAAACACCATATATTTT. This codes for CAISEGGRNTIYF.

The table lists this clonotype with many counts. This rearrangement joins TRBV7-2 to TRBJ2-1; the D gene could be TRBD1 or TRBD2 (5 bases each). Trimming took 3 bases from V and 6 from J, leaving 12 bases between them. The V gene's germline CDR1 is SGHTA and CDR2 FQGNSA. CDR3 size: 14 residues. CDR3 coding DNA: TGTGCCAGCAGCTTCCGGGGCCCCCGCAATGAGCAGTTCTTC. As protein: CASSFRGPRNEQFF.

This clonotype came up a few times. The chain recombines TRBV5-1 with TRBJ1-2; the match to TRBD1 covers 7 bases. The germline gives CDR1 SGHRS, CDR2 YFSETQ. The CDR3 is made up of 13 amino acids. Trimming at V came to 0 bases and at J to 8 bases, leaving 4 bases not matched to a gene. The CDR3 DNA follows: TGCGCCAGCAGCTTGGAAACAGGGGAAGGCTACACCTTC. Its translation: CASSLETGEGYTF.

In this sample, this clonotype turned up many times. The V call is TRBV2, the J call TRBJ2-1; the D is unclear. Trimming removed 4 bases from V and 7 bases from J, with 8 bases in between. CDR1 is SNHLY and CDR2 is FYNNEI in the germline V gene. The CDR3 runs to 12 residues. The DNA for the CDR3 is TGTGCCAGCAGTGGGCTGGGGAATGAGCAGTTCTTC. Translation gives CASSGLGNEQFF.

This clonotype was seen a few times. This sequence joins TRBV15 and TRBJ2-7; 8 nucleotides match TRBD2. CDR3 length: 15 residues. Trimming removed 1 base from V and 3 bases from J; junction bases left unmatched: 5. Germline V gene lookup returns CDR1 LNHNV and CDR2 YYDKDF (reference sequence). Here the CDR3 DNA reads TGTGCCACCAGCAGAGTCCGGGAGGGCAACTACGAGCAGTACTTC. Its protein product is CATSRVREGNYEQYF.

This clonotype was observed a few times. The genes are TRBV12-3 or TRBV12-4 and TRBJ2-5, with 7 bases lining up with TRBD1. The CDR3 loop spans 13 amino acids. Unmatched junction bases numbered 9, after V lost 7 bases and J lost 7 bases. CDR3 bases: TGTGCCAGCACCCAAGGGGGCCTCGGGACCCAGTACTTC. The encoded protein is CASTQGGLGTQYF.

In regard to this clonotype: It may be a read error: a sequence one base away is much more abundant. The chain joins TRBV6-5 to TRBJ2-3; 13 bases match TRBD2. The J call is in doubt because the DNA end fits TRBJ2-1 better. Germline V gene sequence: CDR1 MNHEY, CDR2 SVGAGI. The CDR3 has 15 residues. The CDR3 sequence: CVSSSPGTSGDEQFF. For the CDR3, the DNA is TGTGTCAGCAGTTCTCCCGGGACTAGCGGGGATGAGCAGTTCTTC.

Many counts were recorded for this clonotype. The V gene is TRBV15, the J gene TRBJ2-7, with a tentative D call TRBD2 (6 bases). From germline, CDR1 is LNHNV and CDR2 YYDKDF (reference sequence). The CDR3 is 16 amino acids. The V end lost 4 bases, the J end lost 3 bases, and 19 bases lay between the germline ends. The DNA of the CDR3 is TGTGCCACCAGCACTAGGGAGGCAAGGCGTATCTACGAGCAGTACTTC. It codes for CATSTREARRIYEQYF.